This T cell receptor beta chain was captured by sequencing in a study of shared clonotypes between healthy human individuals. The CDR3 sequence is 15 residues long. Germline CDR1 SGHTA, CDR2 FQGNSA. The V and J ends lost 5 bases and 6 bases, in that order; junction bases with no gene match: 12. The repertoire was sequenced with immunoSEQ multiplex PCR; TCRdb's copy has only in-frame clones and lacks some. The sample consists of about 510,000 clones, about 96% of them appearing once. The clonotype was recovered from a woman younger than 45 in good health. The chain employs TRBV7-2 and TRBJ2-7; 8 bases are shared with TRBD2. Input material: naive CD4+ T cells sorted from blood. The sample's subset: CD45RA+ positively selected. The CDR3 protein is CASSLSAGERFEQYF. The CDR3 coding sequence is TGTGCCAGCAGCCTCTCAGCGGGAGAAAGGTTCGAGCAGTACTTC.